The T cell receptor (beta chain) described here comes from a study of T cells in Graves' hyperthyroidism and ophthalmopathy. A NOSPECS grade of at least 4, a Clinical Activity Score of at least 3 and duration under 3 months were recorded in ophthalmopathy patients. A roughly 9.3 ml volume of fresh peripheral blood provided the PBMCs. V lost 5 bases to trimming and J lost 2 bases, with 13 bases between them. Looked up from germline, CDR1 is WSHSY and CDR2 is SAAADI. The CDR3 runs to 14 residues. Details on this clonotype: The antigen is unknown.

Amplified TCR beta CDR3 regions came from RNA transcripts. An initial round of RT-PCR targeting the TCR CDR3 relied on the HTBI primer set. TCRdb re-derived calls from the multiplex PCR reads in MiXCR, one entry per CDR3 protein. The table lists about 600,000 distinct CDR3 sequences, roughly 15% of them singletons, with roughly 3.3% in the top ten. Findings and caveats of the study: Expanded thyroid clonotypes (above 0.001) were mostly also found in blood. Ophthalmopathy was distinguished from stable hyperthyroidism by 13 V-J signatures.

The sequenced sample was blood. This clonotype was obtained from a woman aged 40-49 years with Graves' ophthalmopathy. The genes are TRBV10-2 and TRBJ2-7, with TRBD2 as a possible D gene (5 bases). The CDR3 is CASSPPPGTYEQYF. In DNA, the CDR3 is TGCGCCAGCAGTCCCCCCCCGGGGACCTACGAGCAGTACTTC.